The 7 T cell receptor beta chains reported below all come from one sample, sequenced in a study of blood T cell repertoires in COVID-19. Profiled with immunoSEQ multiplex PCR; TCRdb holds only in-frame clones, not every one. The table has 75,000 to 90,000 clones, 91% seen once. Input material: peripheral blood. The receptors stem from a woman aged 50 to 60 in a cohort sampled during active COVID-19.

V is TRBV28 and J is TRBJ1-4; D not certain. Trimming removed 6 bases from V and 3 bases from J, with 2 bases in between. Germline loops: CDR1 MDHEN, CDR2 SYDVKM. The CDR3 loop spans 11 amino acids. Here the CDR3 DNA reads TGTGCCAGCAGCTCTAATGAAAAACTGTTTTTT. Amino acid sequence: CASSSNEKLFF.

J is TRBJ2-3 and V is TRBV24-1; D remains unclear. Deletions cut 4 bases from V and 0 bases from J, with 10 bases between. Germline V lookup: CDR1 KGHDR, CDR2 SFDVKD. This CDR3 spans 15 amino acids. The CDR3 is CATSDKHQSTDTQYF. CDR3 coding DNA: TGTGCCACCAGTGACAAACACCAAAGCACAGATACGCAGTATTTT.

The chain employs TRBV6-6 and TRBJ2-7; 10 bases align to TRBD1. CDR1 is MNHNY, CDR2 SVGAGI, per germline (reference sequence). There are 14 residues in the CDR3. The V and J ends lost 6 bases and 6 bases, in that order; junction bases with no gene match: 8. DNA for the CDR3: TGTGCCAGCAGACGGGACAGGGGCGTTGGCGAGCAGTACTTC. Amino acid sequence: CASRRDRGVGEQYF.

The CDR3 nucleotides are TGTGCCACCAACACAGGGTTCCCCTACGAGCAGTACTTC. It is translated as CATNTGFPYEQYF. J is TRBJ2-7 and V is TRBV6-5; tentative D call: TRBD1 (6 bases). The ends were cut back, 10 bases at V and 2 bases at J, with 15 bases in the middle. CDR1 is MNHEY and CDR2 is SVGAGI in the germline V gene. The CDR3 length is 13 residues.

The chain is built from TRBV11-2 and TRBJ2-1; possibly TRBD1 for D (6 bases). Germline values: CDR1 SGHAT, CDR2 FQNNGV. The V end was cut by 0 bases, the J end by 4 bases, with 10 bases between. This CDR3 has 15 residues. Here the CDR3 reads CASSLDPGQYNEQFF. The CDR3 DNA is TGTGCCAGCAGCTTAGACCCGGGACAATACAATGAGCAGTTCTTC. The full variable domain, in which reference TRBV11-2 and TRBJ2-1 provide the parts outside the CDR3, is EAGVAQSPRYKIIEKRQSVAFWCNPISGHATLYWYQQILGQGPKLLIQFQNNGVVDDSQLPKDRFSAERLKGVDSTLKIQPAKLEDSAVYLCASSLDPGQYNEQFFGPGTRLTVL.

The chain has TRBV7-2 and TRBJ2-7; D is uncertain. The CDR3 totals 13 residues. Germline V gene sequence: CDR1 SGHTA, CDR2 FQGNSA. The germline V and J ends were trimmed by 0 bases and 4 bases, with 7 bases remaining between them. The CDR3 loop reads CASSLADSYEQYF. In DNA, the CDR3 is TGTGCCAGCAGCTTAGCCGATAGTTACGAGCAGTACTTC.

The rearrangement links TRBV5-1 to TRBJ2-1, with 7 bases matching TRBD2. The CDR3 length is 17 residues. The V segment lost 1 base and the J segment 3 bases; nucleotides outside the gene matches: 10. Germline loops: CDR1 SGHRS, CDR2 YFSETQ. CDR3 sequence (DNA): TGCGCCAGCAGCTTGCTTCCCGGGACTACACACTACAATGAGCAGTTCTTC. Its translation is CASSLLPGTTHYNEQFF.